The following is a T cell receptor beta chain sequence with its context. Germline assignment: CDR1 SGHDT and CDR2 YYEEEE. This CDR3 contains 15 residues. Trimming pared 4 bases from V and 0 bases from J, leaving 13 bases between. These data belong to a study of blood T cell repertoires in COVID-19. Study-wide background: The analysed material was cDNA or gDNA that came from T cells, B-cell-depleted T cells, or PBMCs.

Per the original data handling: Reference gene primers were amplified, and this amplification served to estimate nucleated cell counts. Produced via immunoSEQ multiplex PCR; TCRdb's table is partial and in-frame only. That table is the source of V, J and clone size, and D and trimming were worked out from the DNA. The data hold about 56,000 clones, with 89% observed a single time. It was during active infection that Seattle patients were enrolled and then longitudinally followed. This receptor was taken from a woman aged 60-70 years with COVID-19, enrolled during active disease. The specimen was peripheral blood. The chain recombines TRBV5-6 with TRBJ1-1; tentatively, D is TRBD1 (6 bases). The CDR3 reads CASSPGGPMNTEAFF. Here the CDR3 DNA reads TGTGCCAGCAGCCCGGGGGGCCCTATGAACACTGAAGCTTTCTTT.